A selection of T cell receptor beta chains follows, all from one sample in a study of CD8+ T cells in alopecia areata. Some clones are missing from TCRdb's copy, which holds only in-frame ones; the method was immunoSEQ multiplex PCR. The sample holds under 35,000 clones, about three quarters seen once. Sequenced material: NKG2D-low CD8+ T cells sorted from blood. The receptors derive from a human donor with alopecia areata. Each CDR3 is given with its conserved first and last residue. D genes are given only for firm matches. Size values are once, few and many counts, or a class for expanded clones, and some rows have none.

13	TRBV29-1	.	TRBJ2-2	.	TGCAGCGTTGAAGATATAGCGCCCGGGGAGCTGTTTTTT	CSVEDIAPGELFF
13	TRBV30	.	TRBJ2-2	.	TGTGCCTGGAGTGTACTAGCTGCCGGGGAGCTGTTTTTT	CAWSVLAAGELFF
16	TRBV6-1	few	TRBJ2-1	TRBD2	TGTGCCAGCAGTGAAGGCGGGGGGGGGTCCTACAATGAGCAGTTCTTC	CASSEGGGGSYNEQFF
17	TRBV27	once	TRBJ2-5	TRBD1	TGTGCCAGCACTTTCGGGGGACAGGGACCAAGTGTGGAGACCCAGTACTTC	CASTFGGQGPSVETQYF
14	TRBV30	.	TRBJ1-5	.	TGTGCCTGGGCAACAGGGAGGGGCAATCAGCCCCAGCATTTT	CAWATGRGNQPQHF
15	TRBV19	.	TRBJ2-1	TRBD2	TGTGCCAGTAGTTCCACTAGCGGGAGTTACAATGAGCAGTTCTTC	CASSSTSGSYNEQFF
14	TRBV14	.	TRBJ1-1	.	TGTGCCAGCAGCCAGCGCCGTGACCTTACTGAAGCTTTCTTT	CASSQRRDLTEAFF
14	TRBV29-1	.	TRBJ2-2	.	TGCAGCGTGGATGACAGTCGGAACACCGGGGAGCTGTTTTTT	CSVDDSRNTGELFF
15	TRBV7-9	.	TRBJ2-5	.	TGTGCCAGCAGCACATGGACTCCATATGGGGAGACCCAGTACTTC	CASSTWTPYGETQYF
18	TRBV4-2	once	TRBJ2-1	TRBD2	TGTGCCAGCAGCCAAGAAAGGGGACTAGGGATCTCCTACAATGAGCAGTTCTTC	CASSQERGLGISYNEQFF
14	TRBV6-6	.	TRBJ2-7	.	TGTGCCAGCAGCCTCTCGTTACAGGGCTACGAGCAGTACTTC	CASSLSLQGYEQYF
13	TRBV29-1	.	TRBJ2-1	.	TGCAGCGTACAGAGCAGGGACTACAATGAGCAGTTCTTC	CSVQSRDYNEQFF
15	TRBV28	few	TRBJ2-7	.	TGTGCCAGCAGGCCTTATTCCTCCTACTCCTACGAGCAGTACTTC	CASRPYSSYSYEQYF
14	TRBV29-1	.	TRBJ1-1	.	TGCAGCGTTGGGTCGGGGCCGCGTAGCGCTGAAGCTTTCTTT	CSVGSGPRSAEAFF
14	TRBV27	once	TRBJ2-7	.	TGTGCCAGCAGTTCGGGGGGCGCTTTATACGAGCAGTACTTC	CASSSGGALYEQYF
13	TRBV29-1	.	TRBJ2-1	TRBD2	TGCAGCGTGGGACTAGCGGATTACAATGAGCAGTTCTTC	CSVGLADYNEQFF
12	TRBV13	.	TRBJ2-1	.	TGTGCCAGCAGCTTTGCCGGTGATGAGCAGTTCTTC	CASSFAGDEQFF
14	TRBV27	.	TRBJ2-7	.	TGTGCCAGCAGTTTATATGCCAGACCACACGAGCAGTACTTC	CASSLYARPHEQYF
15	TRBV10-3	once	TRBJ2-3	TRBD1	TGTGCCATCAGCGGGACAGGGTACAGCACAGATACGCAGTATTTT	CAISGTGYSTDTQYF
12	TRBV13	.	TRBJ1-1	.	TGTGCCAGCAGCTACCTGAACACTGAAGCTTTCTTT	CASSYLNTEAFF
17	TRBV29-1	once	TRBJ2-5	.	TGCAGCGTTGAACCCCCTTGGATTGATCCGGCCCAAGAGACCCAGTACTTC	CSVEPPWIDPAQETQYF
16	TRBV14	.	TRBJ2-2	.	TGTGCCAGCAGCCAATTGATGACAGGACGGGTCGGGGAGCTGTTTTTT	CASSQLMTGRVGELFF
15	TRBV27	.	TRBJ2-1	.	TGTGCCAGCAGTTTAGGGGTGAGCTCCTACAATGAGCAGTTCTTC	CASSLGVSSYNEQFF
16	TRBV30	.	TRBJ2-7	.	TGTGCCTGGAGTGACCCCTCCGAAAGGCCCTACTACGAGCAGTACTTC	CAWSDPSERPYYEQYF
19	TRBV30	.	TRBJ1-3	.	TGTGCCTGGAGTGCAGTAACCAGGGGAGTACACAACTCTGGAAACACCATATATTTT	CAWSAVTRGVHNSGNTIYF
15	TRBV6-1	.	TRBJ1-1	.	TGTGCCAGCAGTGAAGGTCAGTTCATGAACACTGAAGCTTTCTTT	CASSEGQFMNTEAFF
13	TRBV7-9	.	TRBJ2-1	.	TGTGCCCCCGGGGAGAGCTCCTACAATGAGCAGTTCTTC	CAPGESSYNEQFF
11	TRBV20-1	.	TRBJ2-7	.	TGCAGTGCCCCGGGGCTCTACGAGCAGTACTTC	CSAPGLYEQYF
12	TRBV7-2	few	TRBJ2-2	.	TGTGCCAGCACCATGATATCCGGGGAGCTGTTTTTT	CASTMISGELFF
18	TRBV14	.	TRBJ2-2	TRBD1	TGTGCCAGCAGCCAAGATCTTTATCGACAGGGTAACACCGGGGAGCTGTTTTTT	CASSQDLYRQGNTGELFF
14	TRBV5-6	.	TRBJ2-7	.	TGTGCCAGCAGCTTGCACCCCCAGAACTACGAGCAGTACTTC	CASSLHPQNYEQYF
13	TRBV27	.	TRBJ2-7	.	TGTGCCAGCAGTTTGACAGCTTCCTACGAGCAGTACTTC	CASSLTASYEQYF
15	TRBV6-5	.	TRBJ2-7	.	TGTGCCAGCAGTTACTCGACAGGCGGTCCCTACGAGCAGTACTTC	CASSYSTGGPYEQYF
16	TRBV9	.	TRBJ2-1	TRBD1	TGTGCCAGCAGCGACCTGGACAGGAGAGCCTACAATGAGCAGTTCTTC	CASSDLDRRAYNEQFF
15	TRBV5-6	.	TRBJ2-3	TRBD2	TGTGCCAGCAGCCCGGGACTATCTACGTCCGATACGCAGTATTTT	CASSPGLSTSDTQYF
17	TRBV19	.	TRBJ2-7	TRBD2	TGTGCCAGTAGTATAGGCCTAGCGGGACCAAGCTCCTACGAGCAGTACTTC	CASSIGLAGPSSYEQYF
15	TRBV6-1	.	TRBJ1-5	.	TGTGCCAGCAGTGAAATGGGGTCTGTAAGTCAGCCCCAGCATTTT	CASSEMGSVSQPQHF
13	TRBV4-2	.	TRBJ2-2	.	TGTGCCAGCAGCCAAGTGGAAACCGGGGAGCTGTTTTTT	CASSQVETGELFF
16	TRBV2	.	TRBJ2-3	TRBD2	TGTGCCAGCAGAAACCTCCATAGCGGGGGAATGGATACGCAGTATTTT	CASRNLHSGGMDTQYF